A selection of T cell receptor beta chains follows, all from one sample in a study of T cells in Graves' hyperthyroidism and ophthalmopathy. TCRdb re-called the multiplex PCR reads through MiXCR, storing one row per CDR3 protein. The sample shows hundreds of thousands of distinct CDR3 sequences, 12% to 15% of them seen only once. What was sequenced was blood. These receptors all come from a woman aged 18 to 35 with Graves' hyperthyroidism. Each CDR3 is given with its conserved first and last residue. D genes are given only for firm matches. Clone size appears in some rows only: once, few, many, or a class for an expanded clone.

J | V | size | D | CDR3 | DNA
TRBJ1-1 | TRBV18 | many | - | CASSSGGRNTEAFF | TGTGCCAGCTCAAGTGGGGGCAGGAACACTGAAGCTTTCTTT
TRBJ2-7 | TRBV29-1 | - | - | CSVSSSDEQYF | TGCAGCGTTTCCTCGTCCGACGAGCAGTACTTC
TRBJ2-7 | TRBV5-5 | many | TRBD1 | CASSYRTGSYEQYF | TGTGCCAGCAGCTACAGGACAGGATCCTACGAGCAGTACTTC
TRBJ1-2 | TRBV2 | - | TRBD1 | CASSGLTGNGYTF | TGTGCCAGCAGTGGGTTGACAGGGAATGGCTACACCTTC
TRBJ1-6 | TRBV6-4 | many | - | CASNTGTPNSPLHF | TGTGCCAGCAATACCGGGACTCCTAATTCACCCCTCCACTTT
TRBJ1-3 | TRBV20-1 | many | TRBD1 | CSARDRSRGNGNTIYF | TGCAGTGCTAGAGATCGTTCCAGGGGGAATGGAAACACCATATATTTT
TRBJ2-7 | TRBV29-1 | few | TRBD2 | CSVAPLAGGPHEQYF | TGCAGCGTGGCCCCCCTAGCGGGAGGGCCCCACGAGCAGTACTTC
TRBJ1-2 | TRBV6-2/TRBV6-3 | - | TRBD1 | CASSYRRTGGNNYGYTF | TGTGCCAGCAGTTACCGTCGAACAGGGGGGAATAACTATGGCTACACCTTC
TRBJ1-1 | TRBV30 | many | - | CAWSTGINTEAFF | TGTGCCTGGAGTACCGGAATCAACACTGAAGCTTTCTTT
TRBJ1-5 | TRBV4-1 | many | - | CASSQWTATQPQHF | TGCGCCAGCAGCCAATGGACAGCAACTCAGCCCCAGCATTTT
TRBJ2-7 | TRBV6-2/TRBV6-3 | few | - | CASSNPAYEQYF | TGTGCCAGCAGTAACCCTGCCTACGAGCAGTACTTC
TRBJ2-1 | TRBV27 | many | TRBD2 | CATSGLAGGGSNEQFF | TGTGCCACCTCGGGACTAGCGGGAGGAGGGAGCAATGAGCAGTTCTTC
TRBJ1-2 | TRBV2 | many | - | CAPGKGGYTF | TGTGCCCCGGGGAAGGGAGGCTACACCTTC
TRBJ2-5 | TRBV27 | many | - | CASSPRVDGGETQYF | TGTGCCAGCAGTCCACGAGTTGACGGCGGAGAGACCCAGTACTTC
TRBJ2-2 | TRBV5-1 | - | TRBD2 | CATKRGTNTGELFF | TGCGCCACTAAGCGGGGAACTAACACCGGGGAGCTGTTTTTT
TRBJ2-7 | TRBV20-1 | once | TRBD2 | CSARDRERDRLSEQYF | TGCAGTGCTAGAGACCGGGAGCGGGATCGACTATCCGAGCAGTACTTC
TRBJ2-7 | TRBV9 | - | TRBD2 | CASSAIAGGAYEQYF | TGTGCCAGCAGCGCCATAGCGGGAGGGGCCTACGAGCAGTACTTC
TRBJ1-1 | TRBV19 | - | - | CASSSLKGGLNTEAFF | TGTGCCAGTAGTAGTTTAAAGGGGGGCCTGAACACTGAAGCTTTCTTT
TRBJ2-2 | TRBV27 | - | - | CANTGELFF | TGTGCGAACACCGGGGAGCTGTTTTTT
TRBJ2-7 | TRBV30 | many | - | CAWTPGGELYF | TGTGCCTGGACCCCGGGCGGGGAGCTGTACTTC
TRBJ1-6 | TRBV7-2 | many | - | CASSLVPLDGSPLHF | TGTGCCAGCAGCTTAGTTCCCCTAGATGGTTCACCCCTCCACTTT
TRBJ1-3 | TRBV12-3/TRBV12-4 | few | - | CASSLFGGNTIYF | TGTGCCAGCAGCCTGTTTGGGGGAAACACCATATATTTT
TRBJ2-3 | TRBV30 | many | TRBD2 | CAWRLAGAGDTQYF | TGTGCCTGGAGATTAGCGGGAGCAGGAGATACGCAGTATTTT
TRBJ2-1 | TRBV4-1 | - | - | CASSPSPTDYNEQFF | TGCGCCAGCAGCCCGTCCCCGACTGACTACAATGAGCAGTTCTTC
TRBJ2-3 | TRBV7-6 | - | - | CASSLISDTQYF | TGTGCCAGCAGCTTAATCTCAGATACGCAGTATTTT
TRBJ2-3 | TRBV9 | many | - | CASSVGDGTDTQYF | TGTGCCAGCAGCGTAGGAGATGGCACAGATACGCAGTATTTT
TRBJ2-3 | TRBV11-2 | - | TRBD2 | CASSLAASGFTDTQYF | TGTGCCAGCAGCTTAGCGGCTAGCGGATTCACAGATACGCAGTATTTT
TRBJ2-1 | TRBV6-1 | few | - | CASTSDRTPNNEQFF | TGTGCCAGCACTAGCGACAGAACGCCTAACAATGAGCAGTTCTTC
TRBJ2-1 | TRBV30 | many | TRBD2 | CAWSTGTSSSEQFF | TGTGCCTGGAGTACCGGGACTAGTTCTTCTGAGCAGTTCTTC
TRBJ2-2 | TRBV6-1 | few | TRBD1 | CASSLLQGQGSTGELFF | TGTGCCAGCAGTTTACTCCAGGGACAGGGGAGCACCGGGGAGCTGTTTTTT
TRBJ1-1 | TRBV20-1 | many | - | CKFRGGRDTEAFF | TGCAAATTCCGGGGCGGTAGGGACACTGAAGCTTTCTTT
TRBJ2-1 | TRBV18 | - | - | CASSPQILDNEQFF | TGTGCCAGCTCACCACAAATATTGGACAATGAGCAGTTCTTC
TRBJ2-2 | TRBV20-1 | many | - | CSARGRNTGELFF | TGCAGTGCTAGAGGACGGAACACCGGGGAGCTGTTTTTT
TRBJ1-6 | TRBV11-2 | many | TRBD1 | CASSSPGGIVNNSPLHF | TGTGCCAGCAGTTCCCCAGGGGGAATAGTGAATAATTCACCCCTCCACTTT
TRBJ1-4 | TRBV7-9 | - | - | CASSLHSGANEKLFF | TGTGCCAGCAGCCTGCACAGCGGGGCTAATGAAAAACTGTTTTTT
TRBJ1-5 | TRBV10-3 | few | - | CAISETRLAPQHF | TGTGCCATCAGTGAAACCAGATTGGCGCCCCAGCATTTT
TRBJ2-1 | TRBV11-2 | many | TRBD2 | CASSALAGGRGNNEQFF | TGTGCCAGCAGCGCACTAGCGGGAGGGCGGGGGAACAATGAGCAGTTCTTC